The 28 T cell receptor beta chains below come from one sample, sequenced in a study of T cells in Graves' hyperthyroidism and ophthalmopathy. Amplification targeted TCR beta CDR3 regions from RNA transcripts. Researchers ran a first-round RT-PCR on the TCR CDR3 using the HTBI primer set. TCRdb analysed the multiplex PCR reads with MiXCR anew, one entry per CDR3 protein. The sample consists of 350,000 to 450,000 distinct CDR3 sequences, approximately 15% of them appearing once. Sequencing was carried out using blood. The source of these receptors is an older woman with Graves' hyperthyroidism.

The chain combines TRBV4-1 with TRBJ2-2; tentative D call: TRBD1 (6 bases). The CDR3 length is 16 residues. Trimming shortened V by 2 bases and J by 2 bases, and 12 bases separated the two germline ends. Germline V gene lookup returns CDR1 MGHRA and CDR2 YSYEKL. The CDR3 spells CASSQLQGTNTGELFF. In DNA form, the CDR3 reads TGCGCCAGCAGCCAACTTCAGGGGACCAACACCGGGGAGCTGTTTTTT.

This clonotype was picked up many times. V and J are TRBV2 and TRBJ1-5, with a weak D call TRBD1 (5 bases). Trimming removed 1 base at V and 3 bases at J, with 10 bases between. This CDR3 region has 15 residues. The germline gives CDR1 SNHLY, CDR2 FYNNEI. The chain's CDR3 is CASSEEGPFNQPQHF. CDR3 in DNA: TGTGCCAGCAGTGAAGAGGGGCCTTTCAATCAGCCCCAGCATTTT. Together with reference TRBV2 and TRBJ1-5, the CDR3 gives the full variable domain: EPEVTQTPSHQVTQMGQEVILRCVPISNHLYFYWYRQILGQKVEFLVSFYNNEISEKSEIFDDQFSVERPDGSNFTLKIRSTKLEDSAMYFCASSEEGPFNQPQHFGDGTRLSIL.

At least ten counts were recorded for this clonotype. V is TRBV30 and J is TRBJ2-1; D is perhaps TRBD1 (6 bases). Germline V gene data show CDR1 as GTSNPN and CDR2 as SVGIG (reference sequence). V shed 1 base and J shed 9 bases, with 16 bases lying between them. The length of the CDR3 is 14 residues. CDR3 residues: CAWSATLRGGEQFF. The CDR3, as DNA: TGTGCCTGGAGTGCGACATTAAGAGGGGGTGAGCAGTTCTTC.

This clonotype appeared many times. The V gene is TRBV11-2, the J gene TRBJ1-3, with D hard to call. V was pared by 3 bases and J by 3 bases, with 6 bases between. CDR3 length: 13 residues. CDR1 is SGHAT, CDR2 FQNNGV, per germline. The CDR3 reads CASSLTDGNTIYF. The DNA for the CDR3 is TGTGCCAGCAGCTTGACCGATGGAAACACCATATATTTT.

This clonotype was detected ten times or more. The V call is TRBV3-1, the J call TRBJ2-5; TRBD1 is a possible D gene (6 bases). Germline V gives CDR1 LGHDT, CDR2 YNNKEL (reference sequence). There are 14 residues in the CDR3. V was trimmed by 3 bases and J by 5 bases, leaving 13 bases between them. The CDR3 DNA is TGTGCCAGCAGCCAGAGGGGGTTCAGGGAGACCCAGTACTTC. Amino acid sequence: CASSQRGFRETQYF.

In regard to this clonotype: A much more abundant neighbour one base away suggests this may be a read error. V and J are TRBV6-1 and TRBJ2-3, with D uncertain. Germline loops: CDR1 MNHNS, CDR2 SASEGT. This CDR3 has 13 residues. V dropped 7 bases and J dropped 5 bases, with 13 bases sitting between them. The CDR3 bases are TGTGCCAGCATCCACCCACTGGTAGATACGCAGTATTTT. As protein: CASIHPLVDTQYF.

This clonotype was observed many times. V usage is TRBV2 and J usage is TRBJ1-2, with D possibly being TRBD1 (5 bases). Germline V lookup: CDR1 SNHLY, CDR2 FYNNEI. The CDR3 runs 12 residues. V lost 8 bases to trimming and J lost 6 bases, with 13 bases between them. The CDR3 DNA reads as TGTGCCAGCCTCGAGGAAGGGGATGGCTACACCTTC. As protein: CASLEEGDGYTF.

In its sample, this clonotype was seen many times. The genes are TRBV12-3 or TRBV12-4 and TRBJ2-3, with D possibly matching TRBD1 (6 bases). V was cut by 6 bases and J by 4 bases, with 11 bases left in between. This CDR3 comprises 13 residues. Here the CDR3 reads CASRQQGPDTQYF. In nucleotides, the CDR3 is TGTGCCAGCAGGCAACAGGGACCAGATACGCAGTATTTT.

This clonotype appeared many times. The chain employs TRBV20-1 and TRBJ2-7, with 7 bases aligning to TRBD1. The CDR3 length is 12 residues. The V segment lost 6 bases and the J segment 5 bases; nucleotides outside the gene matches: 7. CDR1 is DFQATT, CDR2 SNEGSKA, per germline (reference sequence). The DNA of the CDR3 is TGCAGTGCGCCCGGGACAGCAGACGAGCAGTACTTC. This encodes CSAPGTADEQYF.

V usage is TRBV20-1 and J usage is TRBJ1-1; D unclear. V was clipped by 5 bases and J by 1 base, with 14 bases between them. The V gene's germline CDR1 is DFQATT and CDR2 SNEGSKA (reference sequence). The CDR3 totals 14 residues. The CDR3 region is CSAAPPGGNTEAFF. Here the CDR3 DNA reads TGCAGTGCTGCACCCCCAGGAGGGAACACTGAAGCTTTCTTT.

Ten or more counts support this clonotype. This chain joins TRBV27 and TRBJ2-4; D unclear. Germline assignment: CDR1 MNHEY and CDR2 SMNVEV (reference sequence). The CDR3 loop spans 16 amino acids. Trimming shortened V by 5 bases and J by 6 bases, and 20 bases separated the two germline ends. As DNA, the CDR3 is TGTGCCAGCAGTCCCCCGCGACAAGCCTTTCGAAACATTCAGTACTTC. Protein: CASSPPRQAFRNIQYF.

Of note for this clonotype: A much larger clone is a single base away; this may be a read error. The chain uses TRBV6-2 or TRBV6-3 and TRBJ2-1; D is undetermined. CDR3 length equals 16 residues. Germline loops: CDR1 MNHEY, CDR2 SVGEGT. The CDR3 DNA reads TGTGCCAGCAGGCGACCGACACGTAGCTCCTACAATGAGCAGCTCTTC. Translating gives CASRRPTRSSYNEQLF.

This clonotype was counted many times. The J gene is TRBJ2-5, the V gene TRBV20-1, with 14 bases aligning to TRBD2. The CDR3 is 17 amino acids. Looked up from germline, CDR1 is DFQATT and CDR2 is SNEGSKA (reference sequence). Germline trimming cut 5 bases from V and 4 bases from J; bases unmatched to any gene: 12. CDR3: CSAGGGGLAGAGETQYF. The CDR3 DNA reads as TGCAGTGCTGGTGGGGGGGGACTAGCGGGAGCGGGAGAGACCCAGTACTTC.

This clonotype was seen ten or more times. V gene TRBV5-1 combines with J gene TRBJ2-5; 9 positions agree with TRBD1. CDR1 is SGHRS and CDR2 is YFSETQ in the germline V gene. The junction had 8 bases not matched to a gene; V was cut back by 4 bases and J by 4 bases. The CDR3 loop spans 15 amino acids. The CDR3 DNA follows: TGCGCCAGCAGCCCGGGACAGGGAATGCGAGAGACCCAGTACTTC. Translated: CASSPGQGMRETQYF.

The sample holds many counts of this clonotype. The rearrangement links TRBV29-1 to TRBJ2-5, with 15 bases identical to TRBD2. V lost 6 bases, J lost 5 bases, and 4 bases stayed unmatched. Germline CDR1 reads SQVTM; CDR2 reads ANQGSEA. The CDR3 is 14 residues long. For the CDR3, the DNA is TGCAGCGTGGGACTAGCGGGAGGTGTCGAGACCCAGTACTTC. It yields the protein CSVGLAGGVETQYF.

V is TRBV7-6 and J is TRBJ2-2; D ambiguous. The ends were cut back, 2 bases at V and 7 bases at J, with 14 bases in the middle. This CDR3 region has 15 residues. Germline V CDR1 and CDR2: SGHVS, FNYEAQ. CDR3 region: CASSLLPAKDGELFF. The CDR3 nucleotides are TGTGCCAGCAGCTTACTGCCTGCCAAGGACGGGGAGCTGTTTTTT.

CDR3 bases: TGTGCCAGCAGTTACTCGGGCCGGAATTATGAAGCTTTCTTT. It yields the protein CASSYSGRNYEAFF. The gene calls are TRBV6-5 and TRBJ1-1, with D hard to call. Germline V gives CDR1 MNHEY, CDR2 SVGAGI. V dropped 0 bases and J dropped 7 bases, with 12 bases sitting between them. The CDR3 has 14 amino acids.

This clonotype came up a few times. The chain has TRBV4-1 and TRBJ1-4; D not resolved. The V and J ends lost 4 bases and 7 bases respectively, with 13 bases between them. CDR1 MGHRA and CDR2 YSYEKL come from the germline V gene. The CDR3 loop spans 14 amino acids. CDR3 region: CASSLGIVGEKLFF. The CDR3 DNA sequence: TGCGCCAGCAGCCTGGGGATCGTAGGTGAAAAACTGTTTTTT.

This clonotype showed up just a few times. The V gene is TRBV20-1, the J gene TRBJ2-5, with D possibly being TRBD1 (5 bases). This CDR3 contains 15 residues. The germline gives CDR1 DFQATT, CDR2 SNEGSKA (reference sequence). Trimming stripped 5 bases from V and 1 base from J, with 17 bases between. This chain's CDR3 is CSALKHAGIQETQYF. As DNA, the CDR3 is TGCAGTGCTCTCAAACACGCAGGGATCCAAGAGACCCAGTACTTC.

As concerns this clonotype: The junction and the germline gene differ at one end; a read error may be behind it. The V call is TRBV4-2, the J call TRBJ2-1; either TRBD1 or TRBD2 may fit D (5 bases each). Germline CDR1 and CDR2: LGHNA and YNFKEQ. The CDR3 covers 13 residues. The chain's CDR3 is CTSSQDGRETTFF. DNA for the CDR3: TGTACCAGCAGCCAAGATGGCAGGGAGACAACGTTCTTC.

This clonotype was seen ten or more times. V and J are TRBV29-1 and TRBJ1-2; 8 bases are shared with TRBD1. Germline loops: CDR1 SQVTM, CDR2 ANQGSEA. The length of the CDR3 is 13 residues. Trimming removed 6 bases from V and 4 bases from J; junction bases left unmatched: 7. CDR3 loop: CSVGQGLLYGYTF. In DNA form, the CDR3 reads TGCAGCGTCGGACAGGGATTGCTCTATGGCTACACCTTC.

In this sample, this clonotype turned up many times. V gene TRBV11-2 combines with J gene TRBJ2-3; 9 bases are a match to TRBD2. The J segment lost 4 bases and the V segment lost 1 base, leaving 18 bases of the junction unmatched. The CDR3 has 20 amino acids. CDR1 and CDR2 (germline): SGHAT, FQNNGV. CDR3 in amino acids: CASSLAYSRTSARRADTQYF. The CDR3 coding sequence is TGTGCCAGCAGCTTAGCTTATTCGAGGACTAGCGCAAGGAGGGCAGATACGCAGTATTTT.

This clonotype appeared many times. The CDR3 sequence is CASSLVWEYEQYF. The DNA for the CDR3 is TGTGCCAGCAGTTTAGTCTGGGAGTACGAGCAGTACTTC. The chain uses TRBV12-3 or TRBV12-4 and TRBJ2-7, with a tentative D call TRBD2 (5 bases). This CDR3 spans 13 amino acids. Trimming pared 1 base from V and 4 bases from J, leaving 8 bases between.

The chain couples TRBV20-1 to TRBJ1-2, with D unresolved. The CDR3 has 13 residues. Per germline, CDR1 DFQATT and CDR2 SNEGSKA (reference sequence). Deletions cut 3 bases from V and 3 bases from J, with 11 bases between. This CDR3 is CSASYAGDYGYTF. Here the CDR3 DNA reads TGCAGTGCTAGTTATGCGGGAGACTATGGCTACACCTTC.

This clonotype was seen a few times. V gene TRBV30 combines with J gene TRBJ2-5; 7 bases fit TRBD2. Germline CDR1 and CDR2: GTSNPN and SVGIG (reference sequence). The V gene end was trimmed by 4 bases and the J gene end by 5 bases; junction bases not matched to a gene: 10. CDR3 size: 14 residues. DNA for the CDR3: TGTGCCTGGAACGAGGGCGGGAGTCTTGAGACCCAGTACTTC. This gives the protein CAWNEGGSLETQYF.

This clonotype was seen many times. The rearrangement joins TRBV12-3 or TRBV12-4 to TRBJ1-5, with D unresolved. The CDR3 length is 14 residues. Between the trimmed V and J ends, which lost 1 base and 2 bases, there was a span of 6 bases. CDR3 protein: CASSLGARNQPQHF. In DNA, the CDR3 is TGTGCCAGCAGTTTAGGGGCCCGCAATCAGCCCCAGCATTTT.

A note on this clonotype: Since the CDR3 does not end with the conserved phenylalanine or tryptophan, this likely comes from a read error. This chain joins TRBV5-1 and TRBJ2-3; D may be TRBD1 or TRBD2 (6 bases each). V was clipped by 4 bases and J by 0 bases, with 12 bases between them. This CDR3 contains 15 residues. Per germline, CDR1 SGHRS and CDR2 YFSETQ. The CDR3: CASSDGGLSTDTQYL. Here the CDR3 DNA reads TGCGCCAGCAGCGATGGGGGGCTTAGCACAGATACGCAGTATCTT.

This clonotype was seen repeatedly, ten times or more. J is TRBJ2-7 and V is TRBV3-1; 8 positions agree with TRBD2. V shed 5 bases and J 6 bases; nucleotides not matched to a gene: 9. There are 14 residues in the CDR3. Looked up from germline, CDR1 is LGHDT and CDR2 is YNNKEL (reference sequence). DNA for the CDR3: TGTGCCAGCAGCTACGGGAGGGCCGGGAGCGAGCAGTACTTC. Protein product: CASSYGRAGSEQYF.